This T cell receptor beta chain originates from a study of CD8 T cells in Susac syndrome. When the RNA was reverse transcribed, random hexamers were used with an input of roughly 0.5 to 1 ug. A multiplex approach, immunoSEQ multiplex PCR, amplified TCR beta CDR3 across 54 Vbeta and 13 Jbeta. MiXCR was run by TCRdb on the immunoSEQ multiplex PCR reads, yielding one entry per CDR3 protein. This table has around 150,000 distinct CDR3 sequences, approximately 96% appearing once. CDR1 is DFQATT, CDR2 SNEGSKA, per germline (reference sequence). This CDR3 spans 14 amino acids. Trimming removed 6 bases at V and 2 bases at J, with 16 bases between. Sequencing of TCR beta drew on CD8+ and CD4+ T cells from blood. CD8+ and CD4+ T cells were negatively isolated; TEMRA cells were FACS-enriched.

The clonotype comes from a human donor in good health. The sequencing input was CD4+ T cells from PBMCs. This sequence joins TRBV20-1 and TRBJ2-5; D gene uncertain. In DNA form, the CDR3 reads TGCAGTGCAGACCGGCTGACGGAGCAAGAGACCCAGTACTTC. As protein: CSADRLTEQETQYF.